This T cell receptor (beta chain) is drawn from a study of Tregs in tolerant kidney transplant recipients (dated by TCRdb to the late 2010s). For the wider study: Additional Treg samples were obtained from an approximately three-day mixed lymphocyte reaction with belatacept, with some samples followed by a roughly 5-day donor restimulation, before recipient CD4+CD25+CD127- cells were sorted. TCRbeta sequencing was used in the study to identify donor-specific regulatory T cells before combined kidney and bone marrow transplantation, and the identified cells were then tracked after transplant. TCRbeta repertoire sequencing was used in 3 healthy controls to compare several methods for expanding Tregs specific for an allogeneic donor. During sorting of primary belatacept mixed lymphocyte reaction cultures, recipient cells were distinguished from donor cells with antibodies.

Blood from healthy controls was obtained either from healthy volunteers or as purchased buffy coats. Healthy control blood was processed to PBMCs by Ficoll density gradient and cryopreserved, and patient PBMCs were collected before and after transplant. The V end loses 4 bases and the J end loses 4 bases, and a stretch of 17 bases separates them. From the cysteine through the phenylalanine, the CDR3 covers 15 amino acids. The only DNA kept is the CDR3, 45 bases in frame from the first base. CDR1 and CDR2 are drawn from the germline V gene: SGDLS, YYNGEE. Overall results and qualifications from the work: The study was limited by small patient numbers, and the findings need validation in larger populations and under other immunosuppression protocols. Biological reproducibility was not directly assessed, although technical replication error appeared to be minimal. Expanding Tregs with activated donor B cells appeared to identify the most biologically relevant and donor-specific TCRbeta repertoire.

For TCRbeta CDR3 sequencing, genomic DNA from the sorted cells was extracted using the QIAGEN DNeasy Blood and Tissue Kit. High-throughput TCRbeta CDR3 sequencing was carried out commercially through immunoSEQ, with PCR amplification with bias correction and internal controls included. The study's own analysis went as follows. A unique productive TCRbeta sequence was defined by the CDR3 nucleotide sequence when primers matched, and otherwise by the CDR3 amino acid sequence together with the Vbeta and Jbeta genes. A sequence was defined as donor-reactive if the sequence was expanded at least 5-fold in CFSE-low cells compared with unstimulated cells and had a frequency of at least 0.01% in CFSE-low cells. Jensen-Shannon divergence calculated on the top 100 TCRbeta sequences ranked by frequency was used to measure repertoire divergence. When a sample had multiple sequencing runs, each run was corrected for sorting error separately and the runs were then pooled. Drawn from immuneACCESS, this table holds only the in-frame rearrangements with V and J called that TCRdb kept. Clones are partly lost; checked studies trace under half to an unresolved V gene and leave the rest unexplained. Clone size and the V and J calls come from that table; the DNA yielded D and trimming. Present in this sample are approximately 30,000 clones, 82% of which were seen just once. The top ten hold about 2.2% of the sample.

This clone was detected only a few times. What this receptor recognizes is not known. Base qualities are missing; no much larger clone stands one base away. This receptor was taken from a human donor in good health. The sample comprised Tregs from blood cultured with allogeneic cells. The chain is made from TRBV9 and TRBJ1-1; the D gene cannot be named for sure. The CDR3 reads CASSPDLRGGTEAFF. The DNA reads as follows: TGTGCCAGCAGCCCGGACCTCCGGGGTGGCACTGAAGCTTTCTTT.